This paragraph covers one TCR beta chain sequence. The record originates from a study of T-cell reconstitution after alpha-beta-depleted transplantation in children. The V gene's germline CDR1 is SGHVS and CDR2 FQNEAQ. The CDR3 is 14 amino acids. V lost 5 bases to trimming and J lost 4 bases, with 12 bases between them. Unique molecular identifiers featured in how the TCRbeta library was prepared. TCRdb reprocessed the PCR reads via MiXCR and lists one record per CDR3 protein. The repertoire holds about 610,000 distinct CDR3 sequences, with roughly a tenth as singletons. The chain recombines TRBV7-8 with TRBJ2-1; tentative D call: TRBD2 (6 bases). The sequencing used PBMCs from the stem cell graft donor, collected from the stem cell graft. This TCR was recovered from a human donor who donated a stem cell graft to a child with acute myeloid leukemia. In nucleotides, the CDR3 is TGTGCCAGCAGCCCCTGGGAGGCGTACAATGAGCAGTTCTTC. Amino acid sequence: CASSPWEAYNEQFF.